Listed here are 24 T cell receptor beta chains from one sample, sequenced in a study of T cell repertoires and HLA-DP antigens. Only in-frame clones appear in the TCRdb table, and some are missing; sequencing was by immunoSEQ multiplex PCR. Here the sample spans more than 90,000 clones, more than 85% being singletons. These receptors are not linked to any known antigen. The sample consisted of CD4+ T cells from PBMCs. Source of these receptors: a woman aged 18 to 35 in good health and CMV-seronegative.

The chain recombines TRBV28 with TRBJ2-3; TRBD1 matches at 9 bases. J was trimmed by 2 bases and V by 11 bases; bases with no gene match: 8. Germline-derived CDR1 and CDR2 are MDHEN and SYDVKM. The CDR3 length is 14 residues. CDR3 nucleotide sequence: TGTGCCGGCTCCCGGGACAGGGTCACAGATACGCAGTATTTT. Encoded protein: CAGSRDRVTDTQYF. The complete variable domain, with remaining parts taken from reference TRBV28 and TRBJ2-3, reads DVKVTQSSRYLVKRTGEKVFLECVQDMDHENMFWYRQDPGLGLRLIYFSYDVKMKEKGDIPEGYSVSREKKERFSLILESASTNQTSMYLCAGSRDRVTDTQYFGPGTRLTVL.

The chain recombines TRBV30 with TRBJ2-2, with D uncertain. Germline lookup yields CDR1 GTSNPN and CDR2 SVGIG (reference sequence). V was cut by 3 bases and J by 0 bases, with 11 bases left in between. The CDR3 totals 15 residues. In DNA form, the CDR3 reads TGTGCCTGGAGACGAACACTCACGAACACCGGGGAGCTGTTTTTT. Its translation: CAWRRTLTNTGELFF.

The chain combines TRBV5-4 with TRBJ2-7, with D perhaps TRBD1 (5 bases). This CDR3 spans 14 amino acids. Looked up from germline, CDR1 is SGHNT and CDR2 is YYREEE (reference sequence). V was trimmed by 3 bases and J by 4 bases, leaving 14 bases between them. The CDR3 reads CASSSIGASYEQYF. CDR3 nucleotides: TGTGCCAGCAGCTCCATTGGGGCCTCATACGAGCAGTACTTC. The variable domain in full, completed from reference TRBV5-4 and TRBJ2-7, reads ETGVTQSPTHLIKTRGQQVTLRCSSQSGHNTVSWYQQALGQGPQFIFQYYREEENGRGNFPPRFSGLQFPNYSSELNVNALELDDSALYLCASSSIGASYEQYFGPGTRLTVT.

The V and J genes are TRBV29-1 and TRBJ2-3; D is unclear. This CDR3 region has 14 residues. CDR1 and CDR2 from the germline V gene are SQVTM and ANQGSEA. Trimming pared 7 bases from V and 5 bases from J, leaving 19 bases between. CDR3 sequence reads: CSARPQRSGDTQYF. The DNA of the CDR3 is TGCAGCGCCCGACCTCAGCGTAGTGGAGATACGCAGTATTTT.

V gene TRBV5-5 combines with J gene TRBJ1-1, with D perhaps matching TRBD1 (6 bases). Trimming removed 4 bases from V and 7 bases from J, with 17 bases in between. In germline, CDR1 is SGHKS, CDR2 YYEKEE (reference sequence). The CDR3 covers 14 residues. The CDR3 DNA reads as TGTGCCAGCAGCGCACCCGGGGGGCGGATTGAAGCTTTCTTT. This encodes CASSAPGGRIEAFF.

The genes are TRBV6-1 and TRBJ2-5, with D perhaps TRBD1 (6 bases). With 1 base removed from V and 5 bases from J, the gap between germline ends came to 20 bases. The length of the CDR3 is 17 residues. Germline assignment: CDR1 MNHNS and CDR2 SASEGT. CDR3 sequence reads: CASSEDEQGLSRETQYF. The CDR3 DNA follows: TGTGCCAGCAGTGAAGATGAACAGGGCCTCTCCAGGGAGACCCAGTACTTC.

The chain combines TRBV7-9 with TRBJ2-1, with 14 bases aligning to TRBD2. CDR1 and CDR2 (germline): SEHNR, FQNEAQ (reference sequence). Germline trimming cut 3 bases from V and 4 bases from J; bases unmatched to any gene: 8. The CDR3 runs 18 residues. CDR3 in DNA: TGTGCCAGCAGCTTTGCAAGACTAGCGGGGGGGCTTTACAATGAGCAGTTCTTC. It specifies CASSFARLAGGLYNEQFF. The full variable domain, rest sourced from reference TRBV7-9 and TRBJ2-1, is DTGVSQNPRHKITKRGQNVTFRCDPISEHNRLYWYRQTLGQGPEFLTYFQNEAQLEKSRLLSDRFSAERPKGSFSTLEIQRTEQGDSAMYLCASSFARLAGGLYNEQFFGPGTRLTVL.

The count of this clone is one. The CDR3 here is CASSLISRGLVGSPLHF. The CDR3 DNA sequence: TGTGCCAGCAGTTTAATTTCACGGGGCCTAGTAGGGTCACCCCTCCACTTT. The chain has TRBV27 and TRBJ1-6; D might be TRBD1 (5 bases). CDR1 is MNHEY and CDR2 is SMNVEV in the germline V gene (reference sequence). V dropped 2 bases and J dropped 10 bases, with 21 bases sitting between them. The CDR3 has 17 residues.

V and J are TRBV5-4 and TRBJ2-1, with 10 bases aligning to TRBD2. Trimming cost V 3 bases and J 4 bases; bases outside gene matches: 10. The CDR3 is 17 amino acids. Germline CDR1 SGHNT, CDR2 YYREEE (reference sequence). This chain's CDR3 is CASSSRRLAGVYNEQFF. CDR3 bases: TGTGCCAGCAGCTCCCGGAGGCTAGCGGGAGTTTACAATGAGCAGTTCTTC.

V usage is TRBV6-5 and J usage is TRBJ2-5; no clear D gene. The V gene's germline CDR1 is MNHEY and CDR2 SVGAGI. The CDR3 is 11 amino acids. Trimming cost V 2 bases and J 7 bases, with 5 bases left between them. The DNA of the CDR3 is TGTGCCAGCAGTTACCCCGGGACCCAGTACTTC. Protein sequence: CASSYPGTQYF.

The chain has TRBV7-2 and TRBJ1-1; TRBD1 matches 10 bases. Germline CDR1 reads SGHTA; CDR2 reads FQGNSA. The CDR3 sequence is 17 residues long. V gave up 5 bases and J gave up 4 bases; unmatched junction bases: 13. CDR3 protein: CASSIRTGGQGSTEAFF. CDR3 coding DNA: TGTGCCAGCAGCATCCGGACCGGGGGACAGGGGAGCACTGAAGCTTTCTTT.

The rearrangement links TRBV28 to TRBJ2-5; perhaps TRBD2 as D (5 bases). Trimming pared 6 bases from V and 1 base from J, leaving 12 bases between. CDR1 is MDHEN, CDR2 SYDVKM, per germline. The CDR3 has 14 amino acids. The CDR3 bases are TGTGCCAGCAGGGTCGGGGAACTCCAAGAGACCCAGTACTTC. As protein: CASRVGELQETQYF.

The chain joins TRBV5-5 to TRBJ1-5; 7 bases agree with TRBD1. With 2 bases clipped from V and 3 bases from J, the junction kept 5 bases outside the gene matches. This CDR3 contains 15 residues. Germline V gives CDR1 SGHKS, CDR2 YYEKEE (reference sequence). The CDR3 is CASSLTGENNQPQHF. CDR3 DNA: TGTGCCAGCAGCTTAACAGGGGAGAACAATCAGCCCCAGCATTTT.

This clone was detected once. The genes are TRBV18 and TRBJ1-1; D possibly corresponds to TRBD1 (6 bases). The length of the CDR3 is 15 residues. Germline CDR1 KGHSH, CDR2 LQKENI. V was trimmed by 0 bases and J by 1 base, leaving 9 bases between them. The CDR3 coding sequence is TGTGCCAGCTCACCACCAGCCAGGGGGAACACTGAAGCTTTCTTT. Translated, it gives CASSPPARGNTEAFF.

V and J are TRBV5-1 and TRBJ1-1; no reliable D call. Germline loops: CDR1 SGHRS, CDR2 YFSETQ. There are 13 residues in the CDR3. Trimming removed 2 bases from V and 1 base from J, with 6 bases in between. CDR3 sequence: CASSFQGNTEAFF. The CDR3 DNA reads TGCGCCAGCAGCTTCCAAGGGAACACTGAAGCTTTCTTT. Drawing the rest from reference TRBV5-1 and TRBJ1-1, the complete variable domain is KAGVTQTPRYLIKTRGQQVTLSCSPISGHRSVSWYQQTPGQGLQFLFEYFSETQRNKGNFPGRFSGRQFSNSRSEMNVSTLELGDSALYLCASSFQGNTEAFFGQGTRLTVV.

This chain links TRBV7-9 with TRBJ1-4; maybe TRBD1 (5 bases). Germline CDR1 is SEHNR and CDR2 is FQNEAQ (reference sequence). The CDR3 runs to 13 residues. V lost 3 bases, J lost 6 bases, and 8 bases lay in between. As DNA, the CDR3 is TGTGCCAGCAGCTTCAGGGAAGATGAAAAACTGTTTTTT. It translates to CASSFREDEKLFF.

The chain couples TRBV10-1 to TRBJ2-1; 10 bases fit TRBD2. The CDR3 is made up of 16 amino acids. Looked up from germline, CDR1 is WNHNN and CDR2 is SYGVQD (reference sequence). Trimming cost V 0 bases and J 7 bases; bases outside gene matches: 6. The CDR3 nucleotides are TGCGCCAGCAGTGAGTCTAGAGCGGGAGGGCTTAATGAGCAGTTCTTC. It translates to CASSESRAGGLNEQFF.

This CDR3 is CASSIILAGTDTGELFF. The CDR3 region has the DNA TGTGCCAGTAGTATTATCCTAGCGGGCACGGACACCGGGGAGCTGTTTTTT. The rearrangement joins TRBV19 to TRBJ2-2; 8 nucleotides align to TRBD2. Trimming cost V 3 bases and J 3 bases; bases outside gene matches: 9. The germline V gene has CDR1 LNHDA and CDR2 SQIVND (reference sequence). This CDR3 comprises 17 residues.

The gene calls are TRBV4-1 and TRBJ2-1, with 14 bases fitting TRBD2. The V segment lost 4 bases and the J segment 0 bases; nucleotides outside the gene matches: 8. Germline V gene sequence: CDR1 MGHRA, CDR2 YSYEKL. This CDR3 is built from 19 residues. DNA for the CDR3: TGCGCCAGCAGCCTAGGACTAGCGGGAGGTTGGAGCTCCTACAATGAGCAGTTCTTC. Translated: CASSLGLAGGWSSYNEQFF.

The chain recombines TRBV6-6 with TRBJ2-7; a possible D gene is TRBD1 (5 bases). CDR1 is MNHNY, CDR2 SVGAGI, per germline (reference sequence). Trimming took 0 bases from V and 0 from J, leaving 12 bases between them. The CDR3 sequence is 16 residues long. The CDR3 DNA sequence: TGTGCCAGCAGTTACTCCGACAGTTTAAGCTCCTACGAGCAGTACTTC. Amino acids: CASSYSDSLSSYEQYF.

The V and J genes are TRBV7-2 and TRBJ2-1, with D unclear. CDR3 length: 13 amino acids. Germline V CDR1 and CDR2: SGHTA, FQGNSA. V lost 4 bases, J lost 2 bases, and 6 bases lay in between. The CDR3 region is CASSSLAYNEQFF. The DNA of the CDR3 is TGTGCCAGCAGCTCCTTGGCCTACAATGAGCAGTTCTTC.

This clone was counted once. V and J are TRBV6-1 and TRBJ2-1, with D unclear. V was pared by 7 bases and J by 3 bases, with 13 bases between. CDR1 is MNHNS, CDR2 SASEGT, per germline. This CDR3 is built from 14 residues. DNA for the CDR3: TGTGCCAGCATCTTTCGCCGGAACTACAATGAGCAGTTCTTC. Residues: CASIFRRNYNEQFF.

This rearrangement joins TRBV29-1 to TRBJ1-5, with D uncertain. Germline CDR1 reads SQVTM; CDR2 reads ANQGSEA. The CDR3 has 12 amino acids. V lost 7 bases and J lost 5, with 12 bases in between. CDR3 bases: TGCAGCGGATTATCGCCCGATCAGCCCCAGCATTTT. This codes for CSGLSPDQPQHF. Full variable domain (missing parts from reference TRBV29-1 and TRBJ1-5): SAVISQKPSRDICQRGTSLTIQCQVDSQVTMMFWYRQQPGQSLTLIATANQGSEATYESGFVIDKFPISRPNLTFSTLTVSNMSPEDSSIYLCSGLSPDQPQHFGDGTRLSIL.

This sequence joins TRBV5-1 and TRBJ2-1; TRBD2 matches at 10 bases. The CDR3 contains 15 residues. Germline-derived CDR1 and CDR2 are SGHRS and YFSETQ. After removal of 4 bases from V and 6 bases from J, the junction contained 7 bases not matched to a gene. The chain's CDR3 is CASSSLAGVGNEQFF. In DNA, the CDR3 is TGCGCCAGCAGCAGTCTAGCGGGAGTTGGCAATGAGCAGTTCTTC.